Sequencing of this TCR beta chain was carried out in a study of shared clonotypes between healthy human individuals. The protocol was immunoSEQ multiplex PCR, while the TCRdb copy is restricted to in-frame clones and leaves out a portion. The sample lists 550,000 to 700,000 clones; approximately 73% were seen once. Germline trimming cut 5 bases from V and 2 bases from J; bases unmatched to any gene: 9. From germline, CDR1 is MDHEN and CDR2 SYDVKM. The CDR3 has 15 residues. This sequence joins TRBV28 and TRBJ2-7; 7 bases fit TRBD2. Input material: memory CD4+ T cells sorted from blood. The subset is: CD45RA-negative fraction. The sequence was obtained from a woman aged 25 to 39 in good health. The CDR3 DNA reads TGTGCCAGCAGTCCCGGGGGAGGGGCGACCTACGAGCAGTACTTC. It yields the protein CASSPGGGATYEQYF.